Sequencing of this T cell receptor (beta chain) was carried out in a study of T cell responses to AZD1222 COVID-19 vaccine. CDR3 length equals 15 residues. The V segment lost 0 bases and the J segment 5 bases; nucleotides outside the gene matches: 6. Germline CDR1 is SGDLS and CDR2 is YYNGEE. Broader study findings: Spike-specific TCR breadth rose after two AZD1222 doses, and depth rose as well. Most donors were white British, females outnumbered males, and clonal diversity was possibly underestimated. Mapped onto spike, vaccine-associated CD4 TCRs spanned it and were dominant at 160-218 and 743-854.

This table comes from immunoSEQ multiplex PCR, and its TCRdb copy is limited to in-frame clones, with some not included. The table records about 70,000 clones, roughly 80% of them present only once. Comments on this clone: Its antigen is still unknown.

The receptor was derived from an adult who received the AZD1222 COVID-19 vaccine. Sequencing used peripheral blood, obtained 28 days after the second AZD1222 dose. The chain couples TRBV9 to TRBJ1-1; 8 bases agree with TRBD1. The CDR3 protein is CASSVATGQATEAFF. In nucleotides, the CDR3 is TGTGCCAGCAGCGTAGCTACGGGACAGGCTACTGAAGCTTTCTTT.